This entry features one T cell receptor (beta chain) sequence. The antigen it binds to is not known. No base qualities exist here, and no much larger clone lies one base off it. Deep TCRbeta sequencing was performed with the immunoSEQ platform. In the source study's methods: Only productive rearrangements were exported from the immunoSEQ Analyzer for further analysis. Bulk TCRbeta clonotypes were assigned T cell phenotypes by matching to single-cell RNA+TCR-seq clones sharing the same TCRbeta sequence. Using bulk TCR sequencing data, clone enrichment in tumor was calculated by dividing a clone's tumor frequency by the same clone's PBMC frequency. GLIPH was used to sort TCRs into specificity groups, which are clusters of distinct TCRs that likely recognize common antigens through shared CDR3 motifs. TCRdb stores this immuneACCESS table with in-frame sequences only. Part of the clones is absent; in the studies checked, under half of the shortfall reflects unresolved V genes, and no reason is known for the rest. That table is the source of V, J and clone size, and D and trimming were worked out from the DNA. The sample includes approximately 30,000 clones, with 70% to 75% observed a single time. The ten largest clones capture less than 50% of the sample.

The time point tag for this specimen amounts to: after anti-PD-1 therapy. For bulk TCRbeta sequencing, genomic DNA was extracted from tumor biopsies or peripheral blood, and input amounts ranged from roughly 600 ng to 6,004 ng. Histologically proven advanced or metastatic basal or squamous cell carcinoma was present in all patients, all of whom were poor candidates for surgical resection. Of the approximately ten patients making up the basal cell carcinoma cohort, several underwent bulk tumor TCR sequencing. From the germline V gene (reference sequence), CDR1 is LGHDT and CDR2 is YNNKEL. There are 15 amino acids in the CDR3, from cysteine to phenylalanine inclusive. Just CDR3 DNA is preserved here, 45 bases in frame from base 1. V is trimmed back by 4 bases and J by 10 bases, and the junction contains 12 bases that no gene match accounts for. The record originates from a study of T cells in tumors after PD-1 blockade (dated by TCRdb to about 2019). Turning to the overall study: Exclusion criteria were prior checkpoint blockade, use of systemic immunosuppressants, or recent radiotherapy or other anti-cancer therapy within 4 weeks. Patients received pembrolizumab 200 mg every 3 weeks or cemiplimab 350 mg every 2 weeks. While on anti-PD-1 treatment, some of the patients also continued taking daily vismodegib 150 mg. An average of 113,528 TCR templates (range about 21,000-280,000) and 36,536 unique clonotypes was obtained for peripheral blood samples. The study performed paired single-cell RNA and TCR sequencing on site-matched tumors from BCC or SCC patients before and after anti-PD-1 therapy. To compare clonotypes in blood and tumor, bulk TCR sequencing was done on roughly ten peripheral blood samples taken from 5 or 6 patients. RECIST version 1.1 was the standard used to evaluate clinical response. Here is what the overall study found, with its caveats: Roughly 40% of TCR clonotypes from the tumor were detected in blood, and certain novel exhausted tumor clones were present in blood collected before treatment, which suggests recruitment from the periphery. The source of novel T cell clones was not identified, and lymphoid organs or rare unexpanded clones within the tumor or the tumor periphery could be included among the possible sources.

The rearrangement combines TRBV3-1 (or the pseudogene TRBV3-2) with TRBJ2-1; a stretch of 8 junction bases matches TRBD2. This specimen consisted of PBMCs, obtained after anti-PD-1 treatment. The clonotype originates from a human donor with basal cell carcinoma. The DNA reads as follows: TGTGCCAGCAGCCCGAGGGTACGGGAGGGCCGCGAGCAGTTCTTC. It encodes CASSPRVREGREQFF.